A single sample is the source of the 19 T cell receptor beta chains below, sequenced in a study of regulatory T cells in long-lasting Graves disease. Sequencing libraries for TCR beta were prepared with iRepertoire HTBI primers and Arm-PCR of CDR3 regions. TCRdb reprocessed the multiplex PCR reads with MiXCR, giving one entry per CDR3 protein. This table holds about 540,000 distinct CDR3 sequences, roughly 14% found once. Sample time point: newly diagnosed GD, antithyroid drugs for less than 3 months. Researchers made the TCR library from RNA that was extracted from PBMCs. The data were also submitted as part of a second study, on T cells in Graves' hyperthyroidism and ophthalmopathy.

Specimen: peripheral blood mononuclear cells (PBMCs), collected at new diagnosis, from a patient treated with antithyroid drugs. Receptors were obtained from a man aged 25-45 years with Graves disease.

This clonotype was recorded many times. This chain's CDR3 is CASSGGDRAIRWEQFF. Here the CDR3 DNA reads TGTGCCAGCAGTGGGGGGGACAGGGCGATTCGCTGGGAGCAGTTCTTC. The chain uses TRBV27 and TRBJ2-1, with 9 nucleotides matching TRBD1. This CDR3 has 16 residues. The V segment lost 5 bases and the J segment 10 bases; nucleotides outside the gene matches: 15. Germline lookup yields CDR1 MNHEY and CDR2 SMNVEV (reference sequence).

There are many counts of this clonotype. V is TRBV2 and J is TRBJ2-1; 9 bases are shared with TRBD2. From germline, CDR1 is SNHLY and CDR2 FYNNEI. Trimming at V came to 8 bases and at J to 3 bases, leaving 14 bases not matched to a gene. This CDR3 has 17 amino acids. The DNA for the CDR3 is TGTGCCAGCCCTGGCCTAGCGGGACGTCCAAGCTACAATGAGCAGTTCTTC. Residues: CASPGLAGRPSYNEQFF. Together with reference TRBV2 and TRBJ2-1, the CDR3 gives the full variable domain: EPEVTQTPSHQVTQMGQEVILRCVPISNHLYFYWYRQILGQKVEFLVSFYNNEISEKSEIFDDQFSVERPDGSNFTLKIRSTKLEDSAMYFCASPGLAGRPSYNEQFFGPGTRLTVL.

There are a few counts of this clonotype. This chain links TRBV24-1 with TRBJ2-1; 9 nucleotides match TRBD2. This CDR3 comprises 15 residues. Trimming cost V 7 bases and J 8 bases; bases outside gene matches: 11. Germline loops: CDR1 KGHDR, CDR2 SFDVKD. This chain's CDR3 is CATSKGGSGGYEQFF. CDR3 nucleotides: TGTGCCACCAGCAAAGGGGGTAGCGGGGGCTATGAGCAGTTCTTC.

A note on this clonotype: A clone one base away is much larger, so this may be a read error. The chain links TRBV27 to TRBJ1-1, with D tentatively TRBD1 (5 bases). The CDR3 covers 18 residues. CDR1 and CDR2 (germline): MNHEY, SMNVEV (reference sequence). The CDR3 sequence: CATSLHPSKSGINTEAFF. DNA for the CDR3: TGTGCCACCAGTCTCCACCCCTCTAAATCAGGGATCAACACTGAAGCTTTCTTT.

This clonotype was observed at least ten times. The chain combines TRBV2 with TRBJ1-2, with no clear D. The CDR3 extends over 14 amino acids. Germline lookup yields CDR1 SNHLY and CDR2 FYNNEI. V lost 1 base to trimming and J lost 4 bases, with 10 bases between them. The CDR3 DNA reads as TGTGCCAGCAGTGAAGACCGACGGACCTATGGCTACACCTTC. It is translated as CASSEDRRTYGYTF.

This clonotype turned up a few times. A much larger clone lies one base from this, so it may be a read error. V and J are TRBV12-3 or TRBV12-4 and TRBJ2-5; either TRBD1 or TRBD2 may supply D (5 bases each). TRBJ2-7 explains the end of the DNA better; the J call may be wrong. The CDR3 is 17 amino acids. The CDR3 coding sequence is TGTGCCAGCAGTTCCCCCCAGGTGGGGGAAGAAGAACACGAGCAGTACTTC. Protein sequence: CASSSPQVGEEEHEQYF.

The V gene is TRBV30, the J gene TRBJ1-1; D uncertain. The CDR3 is 13 amino acids. The V gene's germline CDR1 is GTSNPN and CDR2 SVGIG (reference sequence). The ends were cut back, 2 bases at V and 4 bases at J, with 11 bases in the middle. Here the CDR3 DNA reads TGTGCCTGGAGTCGGCAGTCCGGCACTGAAGCTTTCTTT. Protein sequence: CAWSRQSGTEAFF.

At least ten counts were recorded for this clonotype. CDR3 residues: CASSPWDPRKDQPQHF. The CDR3 region has the DNA TGTGCCAGCAGTCCTTGGGACCCGAGGAAGGATCAGCCCCAGCATTTT. The chain employs TRBV27 and TRBJ1-5; D might be TRBD1 (5 bases). The CDR3 covers 16 residues. V lost 5 bases to trimming and J lost 5 bases, with 19 bases between them. Germline CDR1 is MNHEY and CDR2 is SMNVEV (reference sequence).

A remark on this clonotype: It may be a read error: a sequence one base away is much more abundant. The chain is built from TRBV6-9 and TRBJ2-5, with D maybe TRBD2 (5 bases). This CDR3 contains 13 residues. CDR1 and CDR2 from the germline V gene are MNHGY and SVAAGI. The CDR3 protein is CAGSYFAGETQYF. CDR3 sequence (DNA): TGTGCCGGCAGTTACTTTGCGGGAGAGACCCAGTACTTC.

Regarding this clonotype: This is likely an artifact of a read error, given a far larger clone one base away. This chain connects TRBV6-1 to TRBJ2-5; 10 nucleotides agree with TRBD2. The J call is doubtful: the DNA matches TRBJ2-1 better. The CDR3 has 14 residues. Germline V gives CDR1 MNHNS, CDR2 SASEGT. CDR3 sequence: CASSVSSGSNEQFF. The CDR3 DNA follows: TGTGCCAGCAGTGTATCTAGCGGGAGCAATGAGCAGTTCTTC.

The chain recombines TRBV24-1 with TRBJ2-1; no reliable D call. The CDR3 totals 15 residues. Germline loops: CDR1 KGHDR, CDR2 SFDVKD. Trimming left V 5 bases short and J 2 bases short, with 12 bases between. The DNA of the CDR3 is TGTGCCACCAGTGCCGATGTTAGCCCCTACAATGAGCAGTTCTTC. Translated: CATSADVSPYNEQFF.

This clonotype was seen repeatedly, ten times or more. This chain joins TRBV28 and TRBJ1-4, with a tentative D call TRBD1 (6 bases). The V gene lost 5 bases and the J gene lost 7 bases, with 17 bases spanning the gap. Per the germline V gene, CDR1 is MDHEN and CDR2 is SYDVKM. CDR3 length: 15 residues. CDR3 bases: TGTGCCAGCAGTGGAGCGGGGGCGGGTTCTGAAAAACTGTTTTTT. Encoded protein: CASSGAGAGSEKLFF.

This clonotype was observed many times. The gene calls are TRBV18 and TRBJ2-1; no clear D gene. This CDR3 region has 14 residues. V lost 5 bases and J 4 bases, leaving 12 bases between the germline ends. Germline values: CDR1 KGHSH, CDR2 LQKENI. CDR3 sequence: CASSKQTSYNEQFF. CDR3 nucleotides: TGTGCCAGCTCAAAACAGACTTCATACAATGAGCAGTTCTTC.

This clonotype was observed at least ten times. This chain joins TRBV20-1 and TRBJ1-2, with D possibly being TRBD1 (5 bases). The CDR3 loop spans 15 amino acids. V lost 5 bases, J lost 0 bases, and 16 bases lay in between. The V gene's germline CDR1 is DFQATT and CDR2 SNEGSKA (reference sequence). The CDR3 bases are TGCAGTGCTTGGGCCCCGGACAAAGCTAACTATGGCTACACCTTC. Translation: CSAWAPDKANYGYTF.

This clonotype was recorded at least ten times. The rearrangement links TRBV12-3 or TRBV12-4 to TRBJ1-3, with a possible D match to TRBD1 (6 bases). Trimming stripped 5 bases from V and 4 bases from J, with 12 bases between. This CDR3 has 14 amino acids. CDR3 DNA sequence: TGTGCCAGCAGTGCGACAGGAGGCGGAAACACCATATATTTT. Protein product: CASSATGGGNTIYF.

This clonotype occurred many times. V is TRBV6-1 and J is TRBJ2-3, with 7 bases aligning to TRBD1. CDR1 MNHNS and CDR2 SASEGT come from the germline V gene. V lost 3 bases and J lost 5; bases outside the gene matches: 11. The CDR3 is 16 residues long. The CDR3 sequence: CASSDQQGFPLDTQYF. The CDR3 DNA reads TGTGCCAGCAGTGACCAACAGGGGTTTCCCCTAGATACGCAGTATTTT.

This sequence joins TRBV6-1 and TRBJ1-6, with 11 bases that match TRBD1. The trim removed 6 bases at V and 0 bases at J, leaving 4 bases unmatched. This CDR3 region has 17 residues. Germline lookup yields CDR1 MNHNS and CDR2 SASEGT. The CDR3 reads CASSQGQGVSYNSPLHF. For the CDR3, the DNA is TGTGCCAGCAGCCAGGGACAGGGGGTCTCCTATAATTCACCCCTCCACTTT.

The table lists this clonotype with many counts. The gene calls are TRBV12-3 or TRBV12-4 and TRBJ2-1; 9 bases align to TRBD2. The junction had 11 bases not matched to a gene; V was cut back by 5 bases and J by 9 bases. The CDR3 consists of 15 residues. DNA for the CDR3: TGTGCCAGCAGTGCCCCGGGGCGGGAGGGCTTTGAGCAGTTCTTC. Translated, it gives CASSAPGREGFEQFF.

This clonotype was seen a handful of times. The chain recombines TRBV20-1 with TRBJ2-3; 8 bases fit TRBD1. The CDR3 has 14 amino acids. Germline loops: CDR1 DFQATT, CDR2 SNEGSKA (reference sequence). The CDR3 coding sequence is TGCAGCGGGGACAGGATATTGAGCACAGATACGCAGTATTTT. Its protein is CSGDRILSTDTQYF.